The rows below give T cell receptor beta chains drawn from one sample of a study of T cell changes during pregnancy in multiple sclerosis. Sequencing was performed with immunoSEQ multiplex PCR; in TCRdb, only in-frame clones are kept and a portion is missing. The table shows approximately 57,000 clones, with around 90% occurring only once. The sequenced sample was CD4+ T cells from peripheral blood mononuclear cells, obtained in the second trimester of pregnancy. Every receptor here comes from a female donor with multiple sclerosis, enrolled in a pregnancy study. The CDR3 runs from the conserved cysteine through the conserved F or W. The D gene is left open where the match is weak. Some rows have no size entry. The others give once, few or many, or a class for an expanded clone.

D | J | V | size | CDR3 | DNA
- | TRBJ2-2 | TRBV18 | - | CASTKRTGSGATGELFF | TGTGCCAGCACCAAGAGAACAGGGAGTGGGGCCACCGGGGAGCTGTTTTTT
TRBD2 | TRBJ2-1 | TRBV5-1 | - | CASLAGGSSYNEQFF | TGCGCCAGCCTAGCGGGGGGGAGCTCCTACAATGAGCAGTTCTTC
- | TRBJ2-1 | TRBV18 | - | CASSPRVNEQFF | TGTGCCAGCTCCCCTAGAGTGAATGAGCAGTTCTTC
TRBD1 | TRBJ1-6 | TRBV5-1 | - | CASSLGQGRSPLHF | TGCGCCAGCAGCTTGGGACAGGGACGTTCACCCCTCCACTTT
TRBD1 | TRBJ1-5 | TRBV7-9 | - | CASSPQGSGNQPQHF | TGTGCCAGCAGCCCACAGGGGAGCGGAAATCAGCCCCAGCATTTT
TRBD2 | TRBJ2-1 | TRBV18 | - | CASSPRGSSYNEQFF | TGTGCCAGCTCACCGCGCGGGAGCTCCTACAATGAGCAGTTCTTC
TRBD1 | TRBJ1-2 | TRBV7-2 | - | CASSLEDRPNYGYTF | TGTGCCAGCAGCTTAGAGGACAGGCCGAACTATGGCTACACCTTC
- | TRBJ2-3 | TRBV5-1 | - | CASSLARPGGIDTQYF | TGCGCCAGCAGCTTGGCCCGCCCCGGGGGAATAGATACGCAGTATTTT
- | TRBJ1-2 | TRBV5-6 | - | CASSDDRGYGYTF | TGTGCCAGCAGCGACGATAGAGGCTATGGCTACACCTTC
TRBD1 | TRBJ1-1 | TRBV10-1 | - | CASSPSGTGAAFF | TGCGCCAGCAGTCCGTCCGGGACAGGGGCTGCTTTCTTT
TRBD1 | TRBJ1-2 | TRBV29-1 | - | CSVDGTGGYGYTF | TGCAGCGTTGACGGGACAGGAGGCTATGGCTACACCTTC
TRBD1 | TRBJ2-7 | TRBV13 | - | CASSRDRAYEQYF | TGTGCCAGCAGCCGAGACAGGGCCTACGAGCAGTACTTC
- | TRBJ2-3 | TRBV28 | - | CASSLSFGEIEDTQYF | TGTGCCAGCAGTTTGTCGTTTGGAGAAATCGAGGATACGCAGTATTTT
TRBD1 | TRBJ2-1 | TRBV7-9 | - | CASSRTGGNGEQFF | TGTGCCAGCAGCCGGACAGGGGGCAATGGTGAGCAGTTCTTC
- | TRBJ1-3 | TRBV5-1 | once | CASSSQGGGNTIYF | TGCGCCAGCAGCTCTCAGGGTGGTGGAAACACCATATATTTT
TRBD1 | TRBJ2-7 | TRBV11-2 | - | CASSYRDRAGEQYF | TGTGCCAGCAGCTACCGGGACAGGGCCGGCGAGCAGTACTTC
- | TRBJ2-7 | TRBV5-1 | - | CASSPQGGSFEQYF | TGCGCCAGCAGCCCCCAGGGGGGAAGTTTCGAGCAGTACTTC
TRBD1 | TRBJ2-7 | TRBV2 | - | CASSGQGAYEQYF | TGTGCCAGCAGTGGGCAGGGGGCCTACGAGCAGTACTTC
TRBD1 | TRBJ2-4 | TRBV7-2 | - | CASSSSGTGGAKNIQYF | TGTGCCAGCAGCTCCTCCGGGACAGGGGGGGCCAAAAACATTCAGTACTTC
TRBD2 | TRBJ2-1 | TRBV6-6 | once | CASLTSGRHNEQFF | TGTGCCAGCTTAACTAGCGGGAGGCACAATGAGCAGTTCTTC
TRBD1 | TRBJ2-7 | TRBV5-1 | - | CASSPRTGQSYEQYF | TGCGCCAGCAGCCCGCGGACAGGCCAATCCTACGAGCAGTACTTC
TRBD1 | TRBJ1-5 | TRBV30 | - | CACTGQGNQPQHF | TGTGCCTGTACGGGACAGGGGAATCAGCCCCAGCATTTT
- | TRBJ1-1 | TRBV28 | few | CASSPSTIRAFF | TGTGCCAGCAGTCCATCGACAATCAGAGCTTTCTTT
TRBD1 | TRBJ1-2 | TRBV6-1 | - | CASSEWGQGVGYTF | TGTGCCAGCAGTGAGTGGGGCCAGGGGGTAGGCTACACCTTC
TRBD1 | TRBJ2-2 | TRBV19 | - | CASSHGQGGTGELFF | TGTGCCAGTAGTCACGGACAGGGTGGCACCGGGGAGCTGTTTTTT
- | TRBJ2-5 | TRBV11-1 | - | CASSLGSGVFGETQYF | TGTGCCAGCAGCTTAGGATCGGGGGTTTTTGGGGAGACCCAGTACTTC
- | TRBJ1-1 | TRBV7-9 | - | CASSPTIEGVTEAFF | TGTGCCAGCAGCCCCACAATAGAGGGGGTTACTGAAGCTTTCTTT
TRBD1 | TRBJ2-1 | TRBV6-1 | - | CASSEEDRGYNEQFF | TGTGCCAGCAGTGAAGAGGACAGGGGATACAATGAGCAGTTCTTC
TRBD1 | TRBJ1-2 | TRBV6-5 | - | CASSYSGGGDYGYTF | TGTGCCAGCAGTTACTCAGGGGGCGGTGACTATGGCTACACCTTC